These 32 T cell receptor beta chains were all obtained from the same sample, sequenced in a study of fetal regulatory T cell absence and autoimmunity. Generated by immunoSEQ multiplex PCR, the TCRdb table keeps only in-frame clones and is missing some. The repertoire holds some 50,000 clones, with about 86% as singletons. Material for sequencing was cord blood. The receptor set was obtained from a newborn boy with IPEX syndrome.

The chain joins TRBV5-4 to TRBJ2-2; the match to TRBD2 covers 12 bases. From germline, CDR1 is SGHNT and CDR2 YYREEE (reference sequence). The ends lost 3 bases at V and 5 bases at J; junction bases unmatched: 2. This CDR3 comprises 15 residues. CDR3 amino acids: CASSSGLAGTGELFF. CDR3 sequence (DNA): TGTGCCAGCAGCTCTGGACTAGCGGGGACCGGGGAGCTGTTTTTT.

V usage is TRBV4-3 and J usage is TRBJ2-2, with unresolved D. The CDR3 extends over 16 amino acids. V lost 0 bases and J 3 bases, leaving 11 bases between the germline ends. The germline gives CDR1 LGHNA, CDR2 YSLEER. CDR3 residues: CASSQDWKADTGELFF. CDR3 nucleotides: TGCGCCAGCAGCCAAGATTGGAAGGCGGACACCGGGGAGCTGTTTTTT.

The V gene is TRBV11-3, the J gene TRBJ2-5; D is uncertain. From germline, CDR1 is SGHNT and CDR2 YENEEA. CDR3 length equals 11 residues. The ends were cut back, 5 bases at V and 7 bases at J, with 8 bases in the middle. The CDR3 sequence is CASSESGTQYF. In nucleotides, the CDR3 is TGTGCCAGCAGCGAGTCGGGGACCCAGTACTTC.

The chain carries TRBV5-4 and TRBJ1-5, with D perhaps TRBD1 (5 bases). The V and J ends lost 4 bases and 2 bases respectively, with 13 bases between them. Germline CDR1 and CDR2: SGHNT and YYREEE (reference sequence). CDR3 size: 15 residues. This CDR3 is CASSQGVKGNQPQHF. CDR3 in DNA: TGTGCCAGCAGCCAGGGCGTTAAAGGCAATCAGCCCCAGCATTTT.

This sequence joins TRBV7-9 and TRBJ1-2, with D tentatively TRBD1 (6 bases). The V and J ends lost 5 bases and 5 bases respectively, with 18 bases between them. Per germline, CDR1 SEHNR and CDR2 FQNEAQ (reference sequence). The CDR3 contains 15 residues. Written as DNA, the CDR3 is TGTGCCAGCAGCACTTACCCAGGGGCAGGGTATGGCTACACCTTC. Protein product: CASSTYPGAGYGYTF.

This chain connects TRBV11-3 to TRBJ2-1, with TRBD2 as a possible D gene (5 bases). V was trimmed by 1 base and J by 4 bases, leaving 14 bases between them. Germline CDR1 is SGHNT and CDR2 is YENEEA. This CDR3 region has 16 residues. The CDR3 is CASSLGGAVIYNEQFF. CDR3 sequence (DNA): TGTGCCAGCAGCTTAGGGGGAGCGGTTATTTACAATGAGCAGTTCTTC.

The CDR3 loop reads CASSLTGGNYGYTF. The CDR3 nucleotides are TGCGCCAGCAGCTTAACAGGGGGCAACTATGGCTACACCTTC. V and J are TRBV5-1 and TRBJ1-2; the match to TRBD1 covers 9 bases. After removal of 2 bases from V and 2 bases from J, the junction contained 1 base not matched to a gene. The germline V gene encodes CDR1 SGHRS and CDR2 YFSETQ. The CDR3 covers 14 residues.

V and J are TRBV4-3 and TRBJ2-7; D ambiguous. V dropped 0 bases and J dropped 1 base, with 4 bases sitting between them. CDR1 LGHNA and CDR2 YSLEER come from the germline V gene. The CDR3 has 13 amino acids. The CDR3: CASSQDFSYEQYF. The CDR3 nucleotides read TGCGCCAGCAGCCAAGACTTTTCCTACGAGCAGTACTTC.

The chain links TRBV10-3 to TRBJ2-7; D gene unclear. V gave up 3 bases and J gave up 0 bases, with 6 bases separating them. From germline, CDR1 is ENHRY and CDR2 SYGVKD. The CDR3 is 13 amino acids. The CDR3 DNA reads TGTGCCATCAGTGATCACTTCTCCTACGAGCAGTACTTC. Its translation is CAISDHFSYEQYF.

This chain connects TRBV7-9 to TRBJ2-7; 7 bases are a match to TRBD2. The germline V gene encodes CDR1 SEHNR and CDR2 FQNEAQ (reference sequence). J lost 5 bases, V lost 7 bases, and 11 bases had no gene match. The CDR3 is made up of 14 amino acids. In DNA form, the CDR3 reads TGTGCCAGCACCCACCCACTAGCGAGCCACGAGCAGTACTTC. This translates into CASTHPLASHEQYF.

The rearrangement joins TRBV6-5 to TRBJ1-5; D is perhaps TRBD1 (6 bases). The CDR3 is 14 residues long. Germline CDR1 reads MNHEY; CDR2 reads SVGAGI. V was trimmed by 2 bases and J by 3 bases, leaving 8 bases between them. CDR3 sequence reads: CASSYLGANQPQHF. For the CDR3, the DNA is TGTGCCAGCAGTTACCTGGGGGCCAATCAGCCCCAGCATTTT.

The V and J genes are TRBV19 and TRBJ2-7, with 8 positions matching TRBD2. The germline V gene encodes CDR1 LNHDA and CDR2 SQIVND (reference sequence). The CDR3 is made up of 15 amino acids. V lost 7 bases to trimming and J lost 1 base; unmatched junction nucleotides: 9. CDR3 nucleotides: TGTGCCAGTACCGCCAGCGGGGGACCATCCTACGAGCAGTACTTC. Translation gives CASTASGGPSYEQYF.

This clone was observed a single time. The V and J genes are TRBV13 and TRBJ1-2; no definite D call. In germline, CDR1 is PRHDT, CDR2 FYEKMQ (reference sequence). Trimming took off 1 base at V and 4 bases at J, with 10 bases between the two ends. CDR3 length: 14 residues. DNA for the CDR3: TGTGCCAGCAGCTTAGCCGTAGAGGGCTATGGCTACACCTTC. Its translation: CASSLAVEGYGYTF.

The genes are TRBV4-1 and TRBJ2-7, with 7 nucleotides matching TRBD2. CDR1 is MGHRA and CDR2 is YSYEKL in the germline V gene. The CDR3 is made up of 14 amino acids. The junction had 8 bases not matched to a gene; V was cut back by 4 bases and J by 5 bases. The CDR3 loop reads CASSRRAGLHEQYF. As DNA, the CDR3 is TGCGCCAGCAGCCGCCGAGCGGGGTTGCACGAGCAGTACTTC.

V and J are TRBV5-5 and TRBJ2-7; 9 bases are a match to TRBD2. The CDR3 is 14 amino acids. V shed 1 base, J shed 3 bases, and the junction held 2 bases outside the gene matches. Germline V CDR1 and CDR2: SGHKS, YYEKEE (reference sequence). CDR3 amino acids: CASSLTSGHYEQYF. The DNA for the CDR3 is TGTGCCAGCAGCTTGACTAGCGGGCACTACGAGCAGTACTTC.

The V and J genes are TRBV7-2 and TRBJ2-2; D could derive from TRBD1 or TRBD2 (5 bases each). This CDR3 spans 15 amino acids. Germline loops: CDR1 SGHTA, CDR2 FQGNSA. The germline V and J ends were trimmed by 0 bases and 0 bases, with 5 bases remaining between them. For the CDR3, the DNA is TGTGCCAGCAGCTTAGCGGGGGCGAACACCGGGGAGCTGTTTTTT. It codes for CASSLAGANTGELFF.

This chain links TRBV21-1 with TRBJ1-1. TRBV21-1 is labeled a pseudogene. This CDR3 region has 14 residues. For the CDR3, the DNA is TGTGCCAGCAGCTTCGACCACTTGAACACTGAAGCTTTCTTT. This translates into CASSFDHLNTEAFF.

This chain uses TRBV7-9 with TRBJ1-1; maybe TRBD1 (5 bases). The CDR3 spans 15 residues. V gave up 2 bases and J gave up 7 bases, with 17 bases separating them. Germline lookup yields CDR1 SEHNR and CDR2 FQNEAQ (reference sequence). CDR3 bases: TGTGCCAGCAGCTTACGAATAGGGACGGCTATTGAAGCTTTCTTT. It codes for CASSLRIGTAIEAFF. Complete variable domain (other parts from reference TRBV7-9 and TRBJ1-1): DTGVSQNPRHKITKRGQNVTFRCDPISEHNRLYWYRQTLGQGPEFLTYFQNEAQLEKSRLLSDRFSAERPKGSFSTLEIQRTEQGDSAMYLCASSLRIGTAIEAFFGQGTRLTVV.

This sequence joins TRBV7-2 and TRBJ2-2; TRBD2 matches at 7 bases. J lost 0 bases, V lost 7 bases, and 8 bases had no gene match. In germline, CDR1 is SGHTA, CDR2 FQGNSA. This CDR3 spans 16 amino acids. In DNA form, the CDR3 reads TGTGCCAGCACCTCTTATCGGGGGGCGAACACCGGGGAGCTGTTTTTT. Translation: CASTSYRGANTGELFF. Variable domain in full (rest from reference TRBV7-2 and TRBJ2-2): GAGVSQSPSNKVTEKGKDVELRCDPISGHTALYWYRQSLGQGLEFLIYFQGNSAPDKSGLPSDRFSAERTGGSVSTLTIQRTQQEDSAVYLCASTSYRGANTGELFFGEGSRLTVL.

V usage is TRBV5-6 and J usage is TRBJ2-7; D might be TRBD1 (6 bases). Germline V gene lookup returns CDR1 SGHDT and CDR2 YYEEEE. V gave up 4 bases and J gave up 4 bases, with 18 bases separating them. This CDR3 is built from 15 residues. The CDR3 sequence is CASSDGGGTLYEQYF. In DNA form, the CDR3 reads TGTGCCAGCAGCGATGGTGGGGGCACTCTTTACGAGCAGTACTTC.

This chain links TRBV6-1 with TRBJ1-2, with 7 bases fitting TRBD1. With V trimmed by 4 bases and J by 0 bases, 2 bases remained unmatched. The CDR3 runs 14 residues. Looked up from germline, CDR1 is MNHNS and CDR2 is SASEGT. In nucleotides, the CDR3 is TGTGCCAGCAGTGTTCAGGGGGCTAACTATGGCTACACCTTC. This codes for CASSVQGANYGYTF.

This chain joins TRBV5-1 and TRBJ2-2; no clear D. Trimming shortened V by 2 bases and J by 6 bases, and 8 bases separated the two germline ends. Germline CDR1 SGHRS, CDR2 YFSETQ. The CDR3 consists of 13 residues. CDR3 sequence (DNA): TGCGCCAGCAGCTTAGGGTGGGCCGGGGAGCTGTTTTTT. Translating it yields CASSLGWAGELFF.

This chain links TRBV10-3 with TRBJ2-3; D is unresolved. The germline V gene encodes CDR1 ENHRY and CDR2 SYGVKD. This CDR3 spans 10 amino acids. The ends were cut back, 8 bases at V and 1 base at J, with 1 base in the middle. The CDR3 DNA follows: TGTGCCATCGGCACAGATACGCAGTATTTT. Protein sequence: CAIGTDTQYF.

The chain carries TRBV5-6 and TRBJ2-1; no reliable D call. Germline assignment: CDR1 SGHDT and CDR2 YYEEEE. V lost 2 bases and J lost 0, with 6 bases in between. The CDR3 sequence is 14 residues long. CDR3 in amino acids: CASSFGYSYNEQFF. In DNA, the CDR3 is TGTGCCAGCAGCTTCGGCTACTCCTACAATGAGCAGTTCTTC.

In this sample, this clone turned up a few times. This CDR3 is CAISESLAGGYEQYF. CDR3 in DNA: TGTGCCATCAGTGAGTCGCTAGCGGGGGGCTACGAGCAGTACTTC. The chain couples TRBV10-3 to TRBJ2-7; 11 bases are a match to TRBD2. V trimming: 0 bases; J trimming: 3 bases; junction bases outside the gene matches: 1. CDR3 length: 15 amino acids. Germline CDR1 ENHRY, CDR2 SYGVKD.

J is TRBJ1-4 and V is TRBV4-2, with D maybe TRBD1 (5 bases). The CDR3 spans 15 residues. The V end was cut by 0 bases, the J end by 6 bases, with 11 bases between. Germline-derived CDR1 and CDR2 are LGHNA and YNFKEQ. Written as DNA, the CDR3 is TGTGCCAGCAGCCAAGACCCAGGGATGGATGAAAAACTGTTTTTT. Protein sequence: CASSQDPGMDEKLFF.

V usage is TRBV30 and J usage is TRBJ1-1; D might be TRBD1 (5 bases). Germline V gene sequence: CDR1 GTSNPN, CDR2 SVGIG (reference sequence). This CDR3 spans 12 amino acids. V lost 5 bases and J 4 bases, leaving 11 bases between the germline ends. CDR3 nucleotides: TGTGCCTGGGACAGTAGGGGCACTGAAGCTTTCTTT. Translated: CAWDSRGTEAFF. Together with reference TRBV30 and TRBJ1-1, the CDR3 gives the full variable domain: SQTIHQWPATLVQPVGSPLSLECTVEGTSNPNLYWYRQAAGRGLQLLFYSVGIGQISSEVPQNLSASRPQDRQFILSSKKLLLSDSGFYLCAWDSRGTEAFFGQGTRLTVV.

Only a few counts were recorded for this clone. The rearrangement joins TRBV19 to TRBJ1-2; TRBD1 aligns across 7 bases. The CDR3 runs to 13 residues. Germline trimming cut 7 bases from V and 8 bases from J; bases unmatched to any gene: 10. Per the germline V gene, CDR1 is LNHDA and CDR2 is SQIVND (reference sequence). The CDR3 nucleotides read TGTGCCAGTACTAAAGGGGGCTTTTCGGGCTACACCTTC. This gives the protein CASTKGGFSGYTF.

This clone occurred a few times. The CDR3 sequence: CASSSGLADSYEQYF. For the CDR3, the DNA is TGTGCCAGTAGTTCCGGACTAGCGGACTCCTACGAGCAGTACTTC. The V and J genes are TRBV19 and TRBJ2-7, with 10 positions matching TRBD2. J lost 0 bases, V lost 5 bases, and 4 bases had no gene match. The CDR3 contains 15 residues. Germline CDR1 reads LNHDA; CDR2 reads SQIVND (reference sequence). The full variable domain, completed using reference TRBV19 and TRBJ2-7, is DGGITQSPKYLFRKEGQNVTLSCEQNLNHDAMYWYRQDPGQGLRLIYYSQIVNDFQKGDIAEGYSVSREKKESFPLTVTSAQKNPTAFYLCASSSGLADSYEQYFGPGTRLTVT.

This chain links TRBV7-9 with TRBJ1-2; D is ambiguous. Deletions cut 5 bases from V and 4 bases from J, with 20 bases between. This CDR3 is built from 16 residues. Germline assignment: CDR1 SEHNR and CDR2 FQNEAQ (reference sequence). The CDR3 DNA sequence: TGTGCCAGCAGCGGGCCGGGTCCCCCAGTTCCCTATGGCTACACCTTC. Protein sequence: CASSGPGPPVPYGYTF.

V is TRBV10-3 and J is TRBJ2-1, with D possibly called TRBD1 or TRBD2 (5 bases each). V was clipped by 6 bases and J by 8 bases, with 26 bases between them. CDR3 length: 17 residues. The germline gives CDR1 ENHRY, CDR2 SYGVKD. For the CDR3, the DNA is TGTGCCATCAGAGCTTTCCTATTGGACTCGGGGCCCCATGAGCAGTTCTTC. It encodes CAIRAFLLDSGPHEQFF.

This clone has a handful of counts. The chain couples TRBV6-5 to TRBJ1-2; possibly TRBD1 for D (6 bases). CDR1 MNHEY and CDR2 SVGAGI come from the germline V gene. V dropped 10 bases and J dropped 3 bases, with 15 bases sitting between them. The CDR3 loop spans 13 amino acids. In DNA form, the CDR3 reads TGTGCCACCTCTCTGGACAGCTACTATGGCTACACCTTC. It is translated as CATSLDSYYGYTF.